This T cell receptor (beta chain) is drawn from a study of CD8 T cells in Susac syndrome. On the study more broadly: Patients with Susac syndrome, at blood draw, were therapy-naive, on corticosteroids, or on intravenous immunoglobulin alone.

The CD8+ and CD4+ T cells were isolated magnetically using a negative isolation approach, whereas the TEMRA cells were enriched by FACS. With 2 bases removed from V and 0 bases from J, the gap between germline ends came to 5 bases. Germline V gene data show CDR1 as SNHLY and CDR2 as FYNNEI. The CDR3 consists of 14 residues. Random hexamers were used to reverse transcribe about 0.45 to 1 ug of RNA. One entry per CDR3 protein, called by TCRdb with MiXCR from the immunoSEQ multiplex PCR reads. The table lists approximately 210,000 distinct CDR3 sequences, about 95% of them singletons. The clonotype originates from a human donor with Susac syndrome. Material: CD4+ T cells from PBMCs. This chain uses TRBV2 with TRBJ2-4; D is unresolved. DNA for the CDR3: TGTGCCAGCAGTGAACCACTAGCCAAAAACATTCAGTACTTC. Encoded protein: CASSEPLAKNIQYF.